The rows below give T cell receptor beta chains drawn from one sample of a study of Ad26.COV2.S vaccination and SARS-CoV-2 variants. The repertoire was sequenced with immunoSEQ multiplex PCR; TCRdb's copy has only in-frame clones and lacks some. This table has roughly 380,000 clones, 70% to 90% appearing once. The specimen comprised peripheral blood, sampled in a trial of Ad26.COV2.S vaccine versus placebo. Receptors were obtained from a person aged 18 to 59 who received the Ad26.COV2.S COVID-19 vaccine or a placebo. The CDR3 runs from the conserved cysteine through the conserved F or W. The D gene is left open where the match is weak. Size is omitted from some rows. Given values are once, few, many or a class for expanded clones.

>TRBV27|few|NA|15|TRBJ1-1
TGTGCCAGCAGCAGACAGTTTCAGATGAACACTGAAGCTTTCTTT
CASSRQFQMNTEAFF
>TRBV2|NA|TRBD2|18|TRBJ2-1
TGTGCCAGCAGTGTCCGCCTATTTAGCGGGAGGTGGTACAATGAGCAGTTCTTC
CASSVRLFSGRWYNEQFF
>TRBV9|NA|TRBD1|18|TRBJ2-1
TGTGCCAGCAGCCCGGTGCACCCGGGACAGTATTCCTACAATGAGCAGTTCTTC
CASSPVHPGQYSYNEQFF
>TRBV4-2|NA|NA|18|TRBJ2-6
TGTGCCAGCACCCAGGGACAACATAGTAACTCTGGGGCCAACGTCCTGACTTTC
CASTQGQHSNSGANVLTF
>TRBV6-5|NA|TRBD1|14|TRBJ2-7
TGTGCCAGCCGTAGGACAGGGAACATCTACGAGCAGTACTTC
CASRRTGNIYEQYF
>TRBV29-1|NA|NA|13|TRBJ1-5
TGCAGCGTTGGGCTAGGGTACGGTCAGCCCCAGCATTTT
CSVGLGYGQPQHF
>TRBV19|few|TRBD1|13|TRBJ2-7
TGTGCCAGTAGTAGGGGACAGGATCGGGAGCAGTACTTC
CASSRGQDREQYF
>TRBV27|NA|NA|14|TRBJ2-2
TGTGCCAGCAGTTTGTCAAGGGATATCGGGGAGCTGTTTTTT
CASSLSRDIGELFF
>TRBV3-1/TRBV3-2|once|NA|17|TRBJ1-1
TGTGCCAGCAGCCCCCGAATTCCTGGCAGGGTGAACACTGAAGCTTTCTTT
CASSPRIPGRVNTEAFF
>TRBV18|NA|NA|11|TRBJ1-1
TGTGCCAGCCGGATTGTCACTGAAGCTTTCTTT
CASRIVTEAFF
>TRBV4-1|NA|NA|19|TRBJ1-5
TGCGCCAGCAGCCAAGTCGCATATTCCGGTGTACATAGCAATCAGCCCCAGCATTTT
CASSQVAYSGVHSNQPQHF
>TRBV27|NA|NA|14|TRBJ2-1
TGTGCCAGCAGTTTCTCCGGTACCTACAATGAGCAGTTCTTC
CASSFSGTYNEQFF
>TRBV6-5|NA|TRBD1|14|TRBJ2-7
TGTGCCAGCAGGATGGACAGGGGGACCTACGAGCAGTACTTC
CASRMDRGTYEQYF
>TRBV4-3|NA|TRBD1|15|TRBJ2-2
TGCGCCAGCAGCGCGAGACAGGGTGGGACCGGGGAGCTGTTTTTT
CASSARQGGTGELFF
>TRBV11-3|NA|NA|16|TRBJ2-7
TGTGCCAGCAGTAAACCAGCTGGGGGCAAAAAATGCGAGCAGTACTTC
CASSKPAGGKKCEQYF
>TRBV6-5|NA|TRBD1|15|TRBJ1-2
TGTGCCAGCAGTTACAAAGGGGGCGCTAACTATGGCTACACCTTC
CASSYKGGANYGYTF
>TRBV9|NA|NA|15|TRBJ1-2
TGTGCCAGCAGCGTAGGTGAGGGATGGGGCTATGGCTACACCTTC
CASSVGEGWGYGYTF
>TRBV27|NA|NA|17|TRBJ2-4
TGTGCCAGCAGTCCACCCTGGGGGCAGGGGGCCAAAAACATTCAGTACTTC
CASSPPWGQGAKNIQYF
>TRBV15|NA|NA|16|TRBJ1-6
TGTGCCACCAGCAGAGACTACGGAGGAGGGGATTCACCCCTCCACTTT
CATSRDYGGGDSPLHF
>TRBV30|NA|NA|10|TRBJ2-7
TGTGCAGTGGCAGGGGAAGTGCAGTACTTC
CAVAGEVQYF
>TRBV5-1|NA|NA|16|TRBJ2-3
TGCGCCAGCAGCTCTGCCACGGGGGAACTCACAGATACGCAGTATTTT
CASSSATGELTDTQYF
>TRBV30|NA|TRBD1|12|TRBJ1-6
TGTGCCTGGAACAGGGGGGATTCACCCCTCCACTTT
CAWNRGDSPLHF
>TRBV6-5|NA|NA|15|TRBJ1-4
TGTGCCAGCAGACCAACCTTGGTAACTAATGAAAAACTGTTTTTT
CASRPTLVTNEKLFF
>TRBV30|few|NA|13|TRBJ2-5
TGTGCCTGGAGTGTCGGTTTCTCGGAGACCCAGTACTTC
CAWSVGFSETQYF
>TRBV7-2|NA|TRBD2|17|TRBJ2-1
TGTGCCAGCAGCCCGGACGGACTAGCGGGGGAAGGAGAGGAGCAGTTCTTC
CASSPDGLAGEGEEQFF
>TRBV2|NA|NA|16|TRBJ2-7
TGTGCCAGCAGCCGAAGGGTGGCGGGGGACACCTACGAGCAGTACTTC
CASSRRVAGDTYEQYF